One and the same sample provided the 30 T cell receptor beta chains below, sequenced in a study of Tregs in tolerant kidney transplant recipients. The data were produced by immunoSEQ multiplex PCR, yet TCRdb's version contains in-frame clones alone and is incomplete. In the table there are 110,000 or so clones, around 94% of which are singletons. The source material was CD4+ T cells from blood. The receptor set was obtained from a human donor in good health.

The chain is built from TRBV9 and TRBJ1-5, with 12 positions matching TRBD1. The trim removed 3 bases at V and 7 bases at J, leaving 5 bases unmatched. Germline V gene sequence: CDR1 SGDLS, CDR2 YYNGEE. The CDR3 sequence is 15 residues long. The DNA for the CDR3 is TGTGCCAGCAGCGCCGGGACAGGGGGCGGGCAGCCCCAGCATTTT. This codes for CASSAGTGGGQPQHF.

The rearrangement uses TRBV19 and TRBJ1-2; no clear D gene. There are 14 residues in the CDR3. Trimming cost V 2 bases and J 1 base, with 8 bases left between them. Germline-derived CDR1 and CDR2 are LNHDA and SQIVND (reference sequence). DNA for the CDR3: TGTGCCAGTAGTATAACTGGGAATAACTATGGCTACACCTTC. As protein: CASSITGNNYGYTF.

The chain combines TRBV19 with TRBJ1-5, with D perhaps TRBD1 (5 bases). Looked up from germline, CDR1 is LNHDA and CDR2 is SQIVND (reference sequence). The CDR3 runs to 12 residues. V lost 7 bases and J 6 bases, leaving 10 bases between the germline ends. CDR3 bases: TGTGCCAGTACATCCGGGGCTCAGCCCCAGCATTTT. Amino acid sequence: CASTSGAQPQHF.

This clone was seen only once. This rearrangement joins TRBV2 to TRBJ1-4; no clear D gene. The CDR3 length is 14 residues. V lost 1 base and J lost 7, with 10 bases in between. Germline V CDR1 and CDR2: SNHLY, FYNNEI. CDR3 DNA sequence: TGTGCCAGCAGTGAAGGGAGGAGAGGTGAAAAACTGTTTTTT. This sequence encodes CASSEGRRGEKLFF.

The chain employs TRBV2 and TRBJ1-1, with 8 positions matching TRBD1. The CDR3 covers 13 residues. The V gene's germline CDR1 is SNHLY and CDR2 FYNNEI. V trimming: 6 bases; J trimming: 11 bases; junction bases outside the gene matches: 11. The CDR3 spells CASSDRGLRGAFF. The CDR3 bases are TGTGCCAGCAGCGACAGGGGATTGAGGGGGGCTTTCTTT.

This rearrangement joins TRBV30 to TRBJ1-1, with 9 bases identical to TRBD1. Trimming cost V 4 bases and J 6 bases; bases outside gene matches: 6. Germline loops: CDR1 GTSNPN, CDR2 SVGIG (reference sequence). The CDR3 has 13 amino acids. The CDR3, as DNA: TGTGCCTGGAATGGACAGGGGTACTCTGAAGCTTTCTTT. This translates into CAWNGQGYSEAFF.

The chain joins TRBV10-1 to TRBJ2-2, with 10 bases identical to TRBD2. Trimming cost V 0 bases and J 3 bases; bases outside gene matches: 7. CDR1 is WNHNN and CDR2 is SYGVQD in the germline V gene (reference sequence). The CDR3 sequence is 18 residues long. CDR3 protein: CASSESRLAGAYTGELFF. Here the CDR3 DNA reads TGCGCCAGCAGTGAGTCTAGGCTAGCGGGGGCCTACACCGGGGAGCTGTTTTTT.

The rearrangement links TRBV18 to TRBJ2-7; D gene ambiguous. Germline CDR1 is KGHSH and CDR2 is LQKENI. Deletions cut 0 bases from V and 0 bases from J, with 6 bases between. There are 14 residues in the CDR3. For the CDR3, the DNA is TGTGCCAGCTCACCACCAGGGAACTCCTACGAGCAGTACTTC. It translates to CASSPPGNSYEQYF.

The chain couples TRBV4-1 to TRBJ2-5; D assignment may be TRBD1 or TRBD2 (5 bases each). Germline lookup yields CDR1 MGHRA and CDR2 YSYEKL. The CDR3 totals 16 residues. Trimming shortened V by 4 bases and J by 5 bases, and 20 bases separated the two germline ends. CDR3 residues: CASSPLGVGGDETQYF. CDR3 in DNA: TGCGCCAGCAGCCCACTAGGGGTGGGTGGAGATGAGACCCAGTACTTC.

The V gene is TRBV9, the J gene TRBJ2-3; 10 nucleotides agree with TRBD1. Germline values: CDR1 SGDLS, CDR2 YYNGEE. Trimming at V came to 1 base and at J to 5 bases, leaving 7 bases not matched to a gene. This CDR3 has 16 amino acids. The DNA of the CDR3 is TGTGCCAGCAGCGTATTGCCGGGACAGGGGATAGATACGCAGTATTTT. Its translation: CASSVLPGQGIDTQYF.

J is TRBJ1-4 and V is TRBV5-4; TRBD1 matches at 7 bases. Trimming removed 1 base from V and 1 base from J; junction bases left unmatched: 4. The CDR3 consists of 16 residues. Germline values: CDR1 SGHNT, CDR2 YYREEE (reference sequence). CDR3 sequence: CASSLWGQRTNEKLFF. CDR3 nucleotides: TGTGCCAGCAGCTTGTGGGGACAGCGAACTAATGAAAAACTGTTTTTT. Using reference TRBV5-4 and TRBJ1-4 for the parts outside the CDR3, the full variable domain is ETGVTQSPTHLIKTRGQQVTLRCSSQSGHNTVSWYQQALGQGPQFIFQYYREEENGRGNFPPRFSGLQFPNYSSELNVNALELDDSALYLCASSLWGQRTNEKLFFGSGTQLSVL.

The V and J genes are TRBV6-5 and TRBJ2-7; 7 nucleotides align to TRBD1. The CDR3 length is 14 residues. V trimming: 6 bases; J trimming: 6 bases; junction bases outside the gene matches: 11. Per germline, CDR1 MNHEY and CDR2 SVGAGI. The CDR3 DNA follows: TGTGCCAGCAGACAACAGGGGAAGTTAGGCGAGCAGTACTTC. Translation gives CASRQQGKLGEQYF.

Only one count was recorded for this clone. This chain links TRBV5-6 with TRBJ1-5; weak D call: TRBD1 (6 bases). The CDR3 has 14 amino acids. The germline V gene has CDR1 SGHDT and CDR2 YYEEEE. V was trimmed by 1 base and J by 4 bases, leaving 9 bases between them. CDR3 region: CASSLLTGNQPQHF. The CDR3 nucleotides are TGTGCCAGCAGCTTGTTAACAGGGAATCAGCCCCAGCATTTT.

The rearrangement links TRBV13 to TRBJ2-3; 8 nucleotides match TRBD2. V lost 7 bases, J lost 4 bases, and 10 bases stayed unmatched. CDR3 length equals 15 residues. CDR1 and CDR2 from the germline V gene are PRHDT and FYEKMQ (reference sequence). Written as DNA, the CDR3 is TGTGCCAGCACCGACGCGGGGGGCGTCGCAGATACGCAGTATTTT. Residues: CASTDAGGVADTQYF.

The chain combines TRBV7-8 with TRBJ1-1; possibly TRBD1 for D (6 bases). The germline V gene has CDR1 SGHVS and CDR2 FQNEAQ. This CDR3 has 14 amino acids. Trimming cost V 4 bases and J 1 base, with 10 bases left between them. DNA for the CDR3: TGTGCCAGCAGCTACAGGGACGGGAACACTGAAGCTTTCTTT. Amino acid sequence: CASSYRDGNTEAFF.

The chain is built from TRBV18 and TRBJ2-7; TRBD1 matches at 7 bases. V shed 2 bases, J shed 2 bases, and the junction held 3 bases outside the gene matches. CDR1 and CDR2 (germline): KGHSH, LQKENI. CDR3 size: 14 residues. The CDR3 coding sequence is TGTGCCAGCTCACCAAGGACAGGAACCTACGAGCAGTACTTC. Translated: CASSPRTGTYEQYF.

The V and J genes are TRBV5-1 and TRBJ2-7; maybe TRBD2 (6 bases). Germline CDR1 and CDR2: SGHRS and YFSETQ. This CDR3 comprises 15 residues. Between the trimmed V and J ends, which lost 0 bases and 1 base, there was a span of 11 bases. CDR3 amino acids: CASSLDGGDSYEQYF. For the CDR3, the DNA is TGCGCCAGCAGCTTGGATGGCGGGGATTCCTACGAGCAGTACTTC. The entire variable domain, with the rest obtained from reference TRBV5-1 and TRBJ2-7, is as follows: KAGVTQTPRYLIKTRGQQVTLSCSPISGHRSVSWYQQTPGQGLQFLFEYFSETQRNKGNFPGRFSGRQFSNSRSEMNVSTLELGDSALYLCASSLDGGDSYEQYFGPGTRLTVT.

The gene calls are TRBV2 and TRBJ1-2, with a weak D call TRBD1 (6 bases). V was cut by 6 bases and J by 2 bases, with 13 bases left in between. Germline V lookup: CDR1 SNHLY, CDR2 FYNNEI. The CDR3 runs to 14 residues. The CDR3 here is CASSWDGGNYGYTF. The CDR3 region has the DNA TGTGCCAGCAGCTGGGATGGGGGCAACTATGGCTACACCTTC.

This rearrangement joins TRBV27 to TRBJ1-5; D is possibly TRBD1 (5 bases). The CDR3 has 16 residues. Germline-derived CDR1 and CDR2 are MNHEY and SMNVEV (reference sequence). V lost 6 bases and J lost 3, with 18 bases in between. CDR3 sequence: CASRRGGERSNQPQHF. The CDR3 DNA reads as TGTGCCAGCAGGAGGGGAGGGGAGCGGTCCAATCAGCCCCAGCATTTT.

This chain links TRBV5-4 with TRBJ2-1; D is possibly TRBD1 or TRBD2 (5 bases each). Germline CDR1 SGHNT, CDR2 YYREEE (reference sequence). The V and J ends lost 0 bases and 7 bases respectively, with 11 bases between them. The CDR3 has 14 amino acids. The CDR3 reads CASSLDGAPNEQFF. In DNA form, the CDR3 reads TGTGCCAGCAGCTTGGACGGGGCCCCGAATGAGCAGTTCTTC.

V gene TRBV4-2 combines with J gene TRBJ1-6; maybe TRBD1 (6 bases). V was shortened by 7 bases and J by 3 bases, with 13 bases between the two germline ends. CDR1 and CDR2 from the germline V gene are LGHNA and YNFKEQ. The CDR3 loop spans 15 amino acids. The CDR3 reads CASTVDSSYNSPLHF. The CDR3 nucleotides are TGTGCCAGCACCGTGGACAGTAGCTATAATTCACCCCTCCACTTT.

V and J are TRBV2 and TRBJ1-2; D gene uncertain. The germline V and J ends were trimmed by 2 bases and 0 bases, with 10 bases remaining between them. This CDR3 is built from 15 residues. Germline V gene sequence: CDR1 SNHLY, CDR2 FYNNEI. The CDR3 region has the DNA TGTGCCAGCAGTGAACGGCGGCAATCTAACTATGGCTACACCTTC. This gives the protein CASSERRQSNYGYTF. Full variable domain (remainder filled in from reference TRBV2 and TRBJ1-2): EPEVTQTPSHQVTQMGQEVILRCVPISNHLYFYWYRQILGQKVEFLVSFYNNEISEKSEIFDDQFSVERPDGSNFTLKIRSTKLEDSAMYFCASSERRQSNYGYTFGSGTRLTVV.

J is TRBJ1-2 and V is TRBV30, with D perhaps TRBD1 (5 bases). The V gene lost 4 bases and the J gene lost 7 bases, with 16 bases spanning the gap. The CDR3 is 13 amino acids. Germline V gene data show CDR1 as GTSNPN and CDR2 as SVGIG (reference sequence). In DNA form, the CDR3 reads TGTGCCTGGATTAATAGGGGCCTGGCTGGCTACACCTTC. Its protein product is CAWINRGLAGYTF.

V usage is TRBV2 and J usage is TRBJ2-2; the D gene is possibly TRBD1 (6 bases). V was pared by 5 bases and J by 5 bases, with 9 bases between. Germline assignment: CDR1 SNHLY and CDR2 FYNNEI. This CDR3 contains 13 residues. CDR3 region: CASSLQGTGELFF. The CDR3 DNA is TGTGCCAGCAGTCTACAGGGAACCGGGGAGCTGTTTTTT.

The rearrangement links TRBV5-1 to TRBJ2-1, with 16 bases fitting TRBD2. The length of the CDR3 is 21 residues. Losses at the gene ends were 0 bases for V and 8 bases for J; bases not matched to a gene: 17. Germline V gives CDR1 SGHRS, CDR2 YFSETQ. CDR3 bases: TGCGCCAGCAGCTTGGGGGCATCGGGACTAGCGGGAGGGCCGAGTCGCGATGAGCAGTTCTTC. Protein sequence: CASSLGASGLAGGPSRDEQFF.

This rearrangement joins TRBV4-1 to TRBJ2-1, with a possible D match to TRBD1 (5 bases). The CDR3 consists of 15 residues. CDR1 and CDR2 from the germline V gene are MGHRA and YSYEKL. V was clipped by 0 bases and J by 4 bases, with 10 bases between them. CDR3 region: CASSQDRTTYNEQFF. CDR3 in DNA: TGCGCCAGCAGCCAAGACAGGACAACATACAATGAGCAGTTCTTC.

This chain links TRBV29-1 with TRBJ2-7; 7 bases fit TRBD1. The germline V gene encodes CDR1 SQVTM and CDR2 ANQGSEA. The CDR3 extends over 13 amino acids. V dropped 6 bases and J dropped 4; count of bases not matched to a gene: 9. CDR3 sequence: CSVREGAGYEQYF. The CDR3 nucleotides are TGCAGCGTCCGAGAGGGGGCCGGTTACGAGCAGTACTTC.

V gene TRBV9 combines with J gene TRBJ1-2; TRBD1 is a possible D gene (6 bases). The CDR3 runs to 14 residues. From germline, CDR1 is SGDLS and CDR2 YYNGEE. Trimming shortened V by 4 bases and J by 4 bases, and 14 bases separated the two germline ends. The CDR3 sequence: CASSPREGVYGYTF. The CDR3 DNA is TGTGCCAGCAGCCCCCGGGAGGGGGTCTATGGCTACACCTTC.

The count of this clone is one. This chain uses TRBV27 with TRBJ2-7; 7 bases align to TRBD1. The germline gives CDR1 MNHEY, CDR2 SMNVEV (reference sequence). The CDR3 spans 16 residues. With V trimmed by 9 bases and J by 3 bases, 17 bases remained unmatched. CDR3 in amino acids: CASLIFDRDGDYEQYF. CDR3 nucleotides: TGTGCCAGTCTCATATTCGACAGGGATGGGGACTACGAGCAGTACTTC.

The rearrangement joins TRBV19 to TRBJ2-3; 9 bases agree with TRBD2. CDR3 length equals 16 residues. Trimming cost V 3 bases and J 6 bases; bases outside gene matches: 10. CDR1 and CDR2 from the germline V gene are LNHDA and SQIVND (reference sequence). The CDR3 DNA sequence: TGTGCCAGTAGTATTCAGCGCGGGAGGGCCGCGGATACGCAGTATTTT. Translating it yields CASSIQRGRAADTQYF.